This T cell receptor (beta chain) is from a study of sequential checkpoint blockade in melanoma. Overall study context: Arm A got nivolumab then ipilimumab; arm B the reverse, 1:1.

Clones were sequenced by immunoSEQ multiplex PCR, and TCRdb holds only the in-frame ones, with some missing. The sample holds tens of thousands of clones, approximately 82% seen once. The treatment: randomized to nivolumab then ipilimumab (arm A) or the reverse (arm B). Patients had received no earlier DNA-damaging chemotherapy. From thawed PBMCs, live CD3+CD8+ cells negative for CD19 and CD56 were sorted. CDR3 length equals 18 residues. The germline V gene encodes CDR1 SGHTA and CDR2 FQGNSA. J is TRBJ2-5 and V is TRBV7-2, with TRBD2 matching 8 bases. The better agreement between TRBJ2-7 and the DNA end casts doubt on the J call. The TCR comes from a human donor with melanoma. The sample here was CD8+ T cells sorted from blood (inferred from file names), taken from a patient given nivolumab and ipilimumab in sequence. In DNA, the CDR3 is TGTGCCAGCAGCTTAGACCCCTTAAGCGGGGGCAGCTCCTACGAGCAGTACTTC. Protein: CASSLDPLSGGSSYEQYF.